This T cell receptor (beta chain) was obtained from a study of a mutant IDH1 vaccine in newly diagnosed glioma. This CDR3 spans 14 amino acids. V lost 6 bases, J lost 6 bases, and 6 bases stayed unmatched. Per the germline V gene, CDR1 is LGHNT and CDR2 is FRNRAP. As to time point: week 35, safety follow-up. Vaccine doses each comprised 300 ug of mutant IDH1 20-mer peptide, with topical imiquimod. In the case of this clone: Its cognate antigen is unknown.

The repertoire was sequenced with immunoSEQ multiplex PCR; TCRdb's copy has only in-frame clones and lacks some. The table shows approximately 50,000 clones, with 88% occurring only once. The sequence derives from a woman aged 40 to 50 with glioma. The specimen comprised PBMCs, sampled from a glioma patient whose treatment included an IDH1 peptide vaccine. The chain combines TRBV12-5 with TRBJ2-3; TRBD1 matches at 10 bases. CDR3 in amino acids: CASGGTGERDTQYF. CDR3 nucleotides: TGTGCTAGTGGGGGGACAGGGGAAAGGGATACGCAGTATTTT.